The 3 T cell receptor beta chains listed next were all sequenced from one sample in a study of identical twins. TCRdb redid the calling of the 5' RACE reads with MiXCR, one entry per CDR3 protein. This sample has just over 500,000 distinct CDR3 sequences; roughly a fifth occur once, and the top ten carry 0.91%. This sample was shared with a second study, whose subject was T cells expressing NK-cell markers.

Sequencing was performed on CD4+ T cells sorted from blood. The source is a woman younger than 35 in good health.

This clonotype was seen more than once but under ten times. This CDR3 reads CASSTTNKYEQYF. The DNA of the CDR3 is TGCGCCAGCAGCACGACAAATAAGTACGAGCAGTACTTC. This chain joins TRBV5-1 and TRBJ2-7, with D hard to call. V lost 4 bases, J lost 4 bases, and 12 bases lay in between. CDR1 and CDR2 from the germline V gene are SGHRS and YFSETQ. This CDR3 is 13 amino acids long.

This clonotype was observed a few times. V usage is TRBV29-1 and J usage is TRBJ2-1, with unresolved D. V shed 1 base and J shed 2 bases, with 12 bases lying between them. The CDR3 is 15 amino acids. Germline lookup yields CDR1 SQVTM and CDR2 ANQGSEA. CDR3 in DNA: TGCAGCGTTGAAGGGGAAGCAAGGGCCTACAATGAGCAGTTCTTC. Its protein product is CSVEGEARAYNEQFF.

As concerns this clonotype: A much larger clone lies one base from this, so it may be a read error. The genes are TRBV5-6 and TRBJ2-7; perhaps TRBD1 as D (6 bases). Germline assignment: CDR1 SGHDT and CDR2 YYEEEE. The germline V and J ends were trimmed by 6 bases and 13 bases, with 20 bases remaining between them. This CDR3 has 12 residues. In nucleotides, the CDR3 is TGTGCCAGCACCAAACCGAGGGACAACCCCTACTTC. It is translated as CASTKPRDNPYF. The whole variable domain, filled in from reference TRBV5-6 and TRBJ2-7, reads DAGVTQSPTHLIKTRGQQVTLRCSPKSGHDTVSWYQQALGQGPQFIFQYYEEEERQRGNFPDRFSGHQFPNYSSELNVNALLLGDSALYLCASTKPRDNPYFGPGTRLTVT.